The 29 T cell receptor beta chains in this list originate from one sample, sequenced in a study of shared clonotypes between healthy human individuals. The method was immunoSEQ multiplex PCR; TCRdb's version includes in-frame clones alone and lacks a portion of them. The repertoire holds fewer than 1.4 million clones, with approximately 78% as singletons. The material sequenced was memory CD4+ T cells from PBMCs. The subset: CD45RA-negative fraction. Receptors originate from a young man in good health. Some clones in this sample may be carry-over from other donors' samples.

CDR3 DNA: TGCGCCAGCAGCGGACTGGACAGCGCTTTGCGGTACTTC. Translating gives CASSGLDSALRYF. J is TRBJ2-7 and V is TRBV5-1, with D possibly matching TRBD1 (6 bases). Germline CDR1 and CDR2: SGHRS and YFSETQ. The CDR3 is 13 amino acids. Trimming left V 4 bases short and J 12 bases short, with 20 bases between.

The CDR3, as DNA: TGTGCCAGCAGCTTATCGGGGGCAACAGATACGCAGTATTTT. The encoded protein is CASSLSGATDTQYF. The chain couples TRBV7-8 to TRBJ2-3; either TRBD1 or TRBD2 may supply D (6 bases each). CDR1 SGHVS and CDR2 FQNEAQ come from the germline V gene. V was trimmed by 2 bases and J by 3 bases, leaving 9 bases between them. The CDR3 length is 14 residues.

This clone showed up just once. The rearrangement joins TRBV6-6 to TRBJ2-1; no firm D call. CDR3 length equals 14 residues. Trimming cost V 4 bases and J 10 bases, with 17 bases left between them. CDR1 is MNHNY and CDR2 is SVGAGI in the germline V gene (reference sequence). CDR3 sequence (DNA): TGTGCCAGCAGTTCCACCGCAGTGGGCGGAGAGCAGTTCTTC. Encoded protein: CASSSTAVGGEQFF.

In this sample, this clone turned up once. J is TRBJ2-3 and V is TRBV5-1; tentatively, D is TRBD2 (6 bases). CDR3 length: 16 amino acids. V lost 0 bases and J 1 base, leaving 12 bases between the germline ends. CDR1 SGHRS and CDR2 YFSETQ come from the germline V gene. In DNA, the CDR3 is TGCGCCAGCAGCTTGGTTGTGGGGGGAGGCACAGATACGCAGTATTTT. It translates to CASSLVVGGGTDTQYF.

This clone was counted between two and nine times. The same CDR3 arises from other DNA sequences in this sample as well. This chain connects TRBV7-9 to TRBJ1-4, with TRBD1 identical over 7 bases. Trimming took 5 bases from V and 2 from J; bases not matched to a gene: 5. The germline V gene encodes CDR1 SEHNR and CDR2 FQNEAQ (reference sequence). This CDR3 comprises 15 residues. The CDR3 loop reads CASSLGQPTNEKLFF. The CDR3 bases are TGTGCCAGCAGCCTGGGACAGCCGACTAATGAAAAACTGTTTTTT.

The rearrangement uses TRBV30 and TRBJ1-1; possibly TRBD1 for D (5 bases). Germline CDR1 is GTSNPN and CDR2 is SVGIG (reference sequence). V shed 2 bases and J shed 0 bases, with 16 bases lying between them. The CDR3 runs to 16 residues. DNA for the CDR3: TGTGCCTGGAGTCCTAAGGGGCGCAGCCTGAACACTGAAGCTTTCTTT. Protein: CAWSPKGRSLNTEAFF.

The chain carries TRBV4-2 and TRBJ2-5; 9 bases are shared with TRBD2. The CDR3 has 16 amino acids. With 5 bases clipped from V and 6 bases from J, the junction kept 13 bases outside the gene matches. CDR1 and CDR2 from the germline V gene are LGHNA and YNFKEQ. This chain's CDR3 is CASSSAEASGKQTQYF. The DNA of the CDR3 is TGTGCCAGCAGCTCCGCTGAGGCTAGCGGGAAGCAGACCCAGTACTTC.

CDR3 sequence: CATSTRTGMNTEAFF. DNA of the CDR3: TGTGCCACCAGCACTAGGACAGGGATGAACACTGAAGCTTTCTTT. This chain uses TRBV15 with TRBJ1-1; TRBD1 matches 8 bases. The J segment lost 0 bases and the V segment lost 4 bases, leaving 4 bases of the junction unmatched. The germline gives CDR1 LNHNV, CDR2 YYDKDF (reference sequence). The CDR3 length is 15 residues.

CDR3 sequence reads: CASSPGLAGASETQYF. Written as DNA, the CDR3 is TGTGCCAGCAGCCCCGGACTAGCGGGAGCCTCGGAGACCCAGTACTTC. This chain connects TRBV7-9 to TRBJ2-5; TRBD2 agrees at 13 bases. V lost 5 bases to trimming and J lost 5 bases; unmatched junction nucleotides: 8. Germline CDR1 reads SEHNR; CDR2 reads FQNEAQ (reference sequence). The CDR3 runs 16 residues.

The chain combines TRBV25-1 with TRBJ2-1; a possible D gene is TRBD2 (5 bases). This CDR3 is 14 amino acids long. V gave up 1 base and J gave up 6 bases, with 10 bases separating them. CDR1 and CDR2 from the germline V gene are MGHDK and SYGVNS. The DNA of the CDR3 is TGTGCCAGCAGTGAATCCCTAGCCATCAATGAGCAGTTCTTC. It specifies CASSESLAINEQFF. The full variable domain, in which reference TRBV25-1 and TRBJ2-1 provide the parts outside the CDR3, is EADIYQTPRYLVIGTGKKITLECSQTMGHDKMYWYQQDPGMELHLIHYSYGVNSTEKGDLSSESTVSRIRTEHFPLTLESARPSHTSQYLCASSESLAINEQFFGPGTRLTVL.

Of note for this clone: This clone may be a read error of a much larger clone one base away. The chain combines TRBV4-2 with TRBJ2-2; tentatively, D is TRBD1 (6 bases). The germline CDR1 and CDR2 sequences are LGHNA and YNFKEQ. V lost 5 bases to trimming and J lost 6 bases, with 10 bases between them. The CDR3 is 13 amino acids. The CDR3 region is CASSSQGPGELFF. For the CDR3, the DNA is TGTGCCAGCAGCTCACAGGGCCCCGGGGAGCTGTTTTTT.

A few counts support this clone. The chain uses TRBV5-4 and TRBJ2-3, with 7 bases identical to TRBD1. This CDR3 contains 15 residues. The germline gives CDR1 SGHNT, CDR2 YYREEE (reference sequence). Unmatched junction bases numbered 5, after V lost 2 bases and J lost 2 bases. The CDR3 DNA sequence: TGTGCCAGCAGCTTAGGGACAGCCAACACAGATACGCAGTATTTT. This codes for CASSLGTANTDTQYF. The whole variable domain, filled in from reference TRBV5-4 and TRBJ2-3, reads ETGVTQSPTHLIKTRGQQVTLRCSSQSGHNTVSWYQQALGQGPQFIFQYYREEENGRGNFPPRFSGLQFPNYSSELNVNALELDDSALYLCASSLGTANTDTQYFGPGTRLTVL.

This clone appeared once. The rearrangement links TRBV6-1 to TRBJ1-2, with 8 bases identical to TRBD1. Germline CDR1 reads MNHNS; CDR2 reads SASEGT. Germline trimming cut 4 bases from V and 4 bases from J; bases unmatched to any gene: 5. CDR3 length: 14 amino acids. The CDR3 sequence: CASSGSGQAYGYTF. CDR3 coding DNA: TGTGCCAGCAGTGGATCGGGACAGGCCTATGGCTACACCTTC.

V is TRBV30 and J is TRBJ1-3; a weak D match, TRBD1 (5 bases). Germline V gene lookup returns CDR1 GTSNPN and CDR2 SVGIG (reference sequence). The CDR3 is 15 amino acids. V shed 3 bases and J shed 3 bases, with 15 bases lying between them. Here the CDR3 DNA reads TGTGCCTGGAGAGCACCCGGGACTGGTGGAAACACCATATATTTT. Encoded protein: CAWRAPGTGGNTIYF.

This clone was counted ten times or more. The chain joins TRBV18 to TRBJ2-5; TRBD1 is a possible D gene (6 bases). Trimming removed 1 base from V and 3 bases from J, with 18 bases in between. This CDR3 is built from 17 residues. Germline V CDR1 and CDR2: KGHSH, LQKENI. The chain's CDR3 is CASSPQRAGTPKETQYF. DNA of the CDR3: TGTGCCAGCTCACCACAGAGAGCCGGGACACCCAAAGAGACCCAGTACTTC. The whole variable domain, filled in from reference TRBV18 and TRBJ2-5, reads NAGVMQNPRHLVRRRGQEARLRCSPMKGHSHVYWYRQLPEEGLKFMVYLQKENIIDESGMPKERFSAEFPKEGPSILRIQQVVRGDSAAYFCASSPQRAGTPKETQYFGPGTRLLVL.

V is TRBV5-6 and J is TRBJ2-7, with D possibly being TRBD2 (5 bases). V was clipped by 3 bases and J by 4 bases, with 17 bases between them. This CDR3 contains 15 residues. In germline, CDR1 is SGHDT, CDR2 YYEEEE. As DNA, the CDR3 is TGTGCCAGCAGCTACCGGTCCCGGGCGGGTTACGAGCAGTACTTC. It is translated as CASSYRSRAGYEQYF.

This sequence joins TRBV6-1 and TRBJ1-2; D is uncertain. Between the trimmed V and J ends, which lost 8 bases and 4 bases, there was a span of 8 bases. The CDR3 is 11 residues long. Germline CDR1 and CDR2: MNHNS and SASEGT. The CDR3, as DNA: TGTGCCAGCGGATCCTCCTATGGCTACACCTTC. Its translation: CASGSSYGYTF.

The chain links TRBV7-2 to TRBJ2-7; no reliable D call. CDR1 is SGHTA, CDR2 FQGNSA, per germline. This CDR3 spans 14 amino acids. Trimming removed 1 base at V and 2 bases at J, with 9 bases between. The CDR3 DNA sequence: TGTGCCAGCAGCTTAGGTCTAGGGCCCTACGAGCAGTACTTC. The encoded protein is CASSLGLGPYEQYF.

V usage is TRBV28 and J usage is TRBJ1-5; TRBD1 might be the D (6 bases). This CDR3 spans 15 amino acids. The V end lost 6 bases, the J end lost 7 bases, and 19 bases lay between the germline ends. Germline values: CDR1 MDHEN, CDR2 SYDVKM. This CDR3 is CASRQGGDEGQPQHF. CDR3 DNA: TGTGCCAGCAGGCAAGGGGGGGATGAGGGCCAGCCCCAGCATTTT.

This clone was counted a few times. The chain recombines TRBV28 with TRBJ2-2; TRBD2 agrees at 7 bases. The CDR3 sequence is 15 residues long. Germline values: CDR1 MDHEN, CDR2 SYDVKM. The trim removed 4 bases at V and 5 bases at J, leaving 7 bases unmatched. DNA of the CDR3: TGTGCCAGCAGTTCACTAGCGAGTGGAACCGGGGAGCTGTTTTTT. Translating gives CASSSLASGTGELFF.

CDR3 coding DNA: TGTGCCACCAGCAGGGGGGGTGTCCTCCTCCGGGAATACGAGCAGTACTTC. This codes for CATSRGGVLLREYEQYF. The rearrangement uses TRBV15 and TRBJ2-7; D perhaps matches TRBD2 (6 bases). CDR1 is LNHNV and CDR2 is YYDKDF in the germline V gene (reference sequence). The CDR3 consists of 17 residues. Trimming left V 3 bases short and J 4 bases short, with 22 bases between. Full variable domain (missing parts from reference TRBV15 and TRBJ2-7): DAMVIQNPRYQVTQFGKPVTLSCSQTLNHNVMYWYQQKSSQAPKLLFHYYDKDFNNEADTPDNFQSRRPNTSFCFLDIRSPGLGDTAMYLCATSRGGVLLREYEQYFGPGTRLTVT.

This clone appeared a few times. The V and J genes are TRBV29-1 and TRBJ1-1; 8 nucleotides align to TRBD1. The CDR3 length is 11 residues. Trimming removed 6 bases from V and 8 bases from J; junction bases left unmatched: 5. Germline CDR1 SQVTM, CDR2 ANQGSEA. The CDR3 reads CSVWTGREAFF. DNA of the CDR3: TGCAGCGTATGGACAGGGAGGGAAGCTTTCTTT.

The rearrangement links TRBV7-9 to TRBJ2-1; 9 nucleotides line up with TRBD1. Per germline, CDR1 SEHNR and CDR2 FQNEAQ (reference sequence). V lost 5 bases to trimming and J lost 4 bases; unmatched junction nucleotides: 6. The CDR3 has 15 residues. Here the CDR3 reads CASSPLGTGYNEQFF. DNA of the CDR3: TGTGCCAGCAGCCCACTTGGGACAGGGTACAATGAGCAGTTCTTC.

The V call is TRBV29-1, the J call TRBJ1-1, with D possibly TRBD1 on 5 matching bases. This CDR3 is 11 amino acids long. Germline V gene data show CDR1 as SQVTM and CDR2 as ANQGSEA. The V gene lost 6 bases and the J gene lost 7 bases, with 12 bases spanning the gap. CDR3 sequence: CSVRSGGEAFF. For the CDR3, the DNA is TGCAGCGTCCGAAGTGGGGGTGAAGCTTTCTTT.

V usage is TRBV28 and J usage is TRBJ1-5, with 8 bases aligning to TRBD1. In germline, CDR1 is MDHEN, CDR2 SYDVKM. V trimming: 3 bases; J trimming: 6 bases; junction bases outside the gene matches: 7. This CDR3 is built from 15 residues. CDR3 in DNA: TGTGCCAGCAGTTTTCTGACAGGGGATGGTCAGCCCCAGCATTTT. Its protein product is CASSFLTGDGQPQHF.

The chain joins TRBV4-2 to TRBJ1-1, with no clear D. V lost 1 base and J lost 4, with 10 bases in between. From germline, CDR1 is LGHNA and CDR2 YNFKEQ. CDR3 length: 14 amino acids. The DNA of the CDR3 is TGTGCCAGCAGCCAAGTGGGAGGTCGCACTGAAGCTTTCTTT. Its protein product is CASSQVGGRTEAFF.

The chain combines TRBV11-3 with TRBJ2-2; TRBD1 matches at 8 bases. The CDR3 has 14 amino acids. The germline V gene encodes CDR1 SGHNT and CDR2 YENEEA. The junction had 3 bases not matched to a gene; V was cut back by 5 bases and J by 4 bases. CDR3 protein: CASSRQGATGELFF. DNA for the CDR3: TGTGCCAGCAGCCGGCAGGGGGCCACCGGGGAGCTGTTTTTT.

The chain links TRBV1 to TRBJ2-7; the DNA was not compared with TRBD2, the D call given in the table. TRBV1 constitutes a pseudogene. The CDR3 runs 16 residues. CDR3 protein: CTSSHGTSGGSYEQYF. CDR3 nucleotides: TGCACCAGCAGCCACGGGACTAGCGGGGGATCTTACGAGCAGTACTTC.

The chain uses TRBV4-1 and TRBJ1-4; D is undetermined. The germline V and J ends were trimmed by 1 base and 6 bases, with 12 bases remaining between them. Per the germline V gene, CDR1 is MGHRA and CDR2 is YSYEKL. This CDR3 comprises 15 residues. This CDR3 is CASSQGGLPHEKLFF. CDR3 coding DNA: TGCGCCAGCAGCCAAGGTGGCCTACCGCATGAAAAACTGTTTTTT.